The entry below describes one TCR beta chain. No antigen is known for it. Looked up from germline, CDR1 is MNHNS and CDR2 is SASEGT. V shed 2 bases and J shed 5 bases, with 15 bases lying between them. The CDR3 loop spans 15 amino acids. The record originates from a study of cytomegalovirus exposure and HLA in healthy donors. 13 Jbeta primers and 60 Vbeta primers were used for the PCR. The table came from immunoSEQ multiplex PCR; TCRdb's copy has only in-frame clones and leaves some out. The sample has under 200,000 clones, about three quarters seen once. Study-level results: Researchers reported from a later analysis that most CMV-associated TCR beta chains appeared HLA-restricted.

Material for sequencing was PBMCs. This clonotype was sampled from a woman aged 40 to 49 in good health and CMV-seronegative. The chain uses TRBV6-1 and TRBJ1-1, with D perhaps matching TRBD1 (5 bases). The CDR3 reads CASSELAGYSTEAFF. DNA for the CDR3: TGTGCCAGCAGTGAATTGGCAGGGTATTCGACTGAAGCTTTCTTT.